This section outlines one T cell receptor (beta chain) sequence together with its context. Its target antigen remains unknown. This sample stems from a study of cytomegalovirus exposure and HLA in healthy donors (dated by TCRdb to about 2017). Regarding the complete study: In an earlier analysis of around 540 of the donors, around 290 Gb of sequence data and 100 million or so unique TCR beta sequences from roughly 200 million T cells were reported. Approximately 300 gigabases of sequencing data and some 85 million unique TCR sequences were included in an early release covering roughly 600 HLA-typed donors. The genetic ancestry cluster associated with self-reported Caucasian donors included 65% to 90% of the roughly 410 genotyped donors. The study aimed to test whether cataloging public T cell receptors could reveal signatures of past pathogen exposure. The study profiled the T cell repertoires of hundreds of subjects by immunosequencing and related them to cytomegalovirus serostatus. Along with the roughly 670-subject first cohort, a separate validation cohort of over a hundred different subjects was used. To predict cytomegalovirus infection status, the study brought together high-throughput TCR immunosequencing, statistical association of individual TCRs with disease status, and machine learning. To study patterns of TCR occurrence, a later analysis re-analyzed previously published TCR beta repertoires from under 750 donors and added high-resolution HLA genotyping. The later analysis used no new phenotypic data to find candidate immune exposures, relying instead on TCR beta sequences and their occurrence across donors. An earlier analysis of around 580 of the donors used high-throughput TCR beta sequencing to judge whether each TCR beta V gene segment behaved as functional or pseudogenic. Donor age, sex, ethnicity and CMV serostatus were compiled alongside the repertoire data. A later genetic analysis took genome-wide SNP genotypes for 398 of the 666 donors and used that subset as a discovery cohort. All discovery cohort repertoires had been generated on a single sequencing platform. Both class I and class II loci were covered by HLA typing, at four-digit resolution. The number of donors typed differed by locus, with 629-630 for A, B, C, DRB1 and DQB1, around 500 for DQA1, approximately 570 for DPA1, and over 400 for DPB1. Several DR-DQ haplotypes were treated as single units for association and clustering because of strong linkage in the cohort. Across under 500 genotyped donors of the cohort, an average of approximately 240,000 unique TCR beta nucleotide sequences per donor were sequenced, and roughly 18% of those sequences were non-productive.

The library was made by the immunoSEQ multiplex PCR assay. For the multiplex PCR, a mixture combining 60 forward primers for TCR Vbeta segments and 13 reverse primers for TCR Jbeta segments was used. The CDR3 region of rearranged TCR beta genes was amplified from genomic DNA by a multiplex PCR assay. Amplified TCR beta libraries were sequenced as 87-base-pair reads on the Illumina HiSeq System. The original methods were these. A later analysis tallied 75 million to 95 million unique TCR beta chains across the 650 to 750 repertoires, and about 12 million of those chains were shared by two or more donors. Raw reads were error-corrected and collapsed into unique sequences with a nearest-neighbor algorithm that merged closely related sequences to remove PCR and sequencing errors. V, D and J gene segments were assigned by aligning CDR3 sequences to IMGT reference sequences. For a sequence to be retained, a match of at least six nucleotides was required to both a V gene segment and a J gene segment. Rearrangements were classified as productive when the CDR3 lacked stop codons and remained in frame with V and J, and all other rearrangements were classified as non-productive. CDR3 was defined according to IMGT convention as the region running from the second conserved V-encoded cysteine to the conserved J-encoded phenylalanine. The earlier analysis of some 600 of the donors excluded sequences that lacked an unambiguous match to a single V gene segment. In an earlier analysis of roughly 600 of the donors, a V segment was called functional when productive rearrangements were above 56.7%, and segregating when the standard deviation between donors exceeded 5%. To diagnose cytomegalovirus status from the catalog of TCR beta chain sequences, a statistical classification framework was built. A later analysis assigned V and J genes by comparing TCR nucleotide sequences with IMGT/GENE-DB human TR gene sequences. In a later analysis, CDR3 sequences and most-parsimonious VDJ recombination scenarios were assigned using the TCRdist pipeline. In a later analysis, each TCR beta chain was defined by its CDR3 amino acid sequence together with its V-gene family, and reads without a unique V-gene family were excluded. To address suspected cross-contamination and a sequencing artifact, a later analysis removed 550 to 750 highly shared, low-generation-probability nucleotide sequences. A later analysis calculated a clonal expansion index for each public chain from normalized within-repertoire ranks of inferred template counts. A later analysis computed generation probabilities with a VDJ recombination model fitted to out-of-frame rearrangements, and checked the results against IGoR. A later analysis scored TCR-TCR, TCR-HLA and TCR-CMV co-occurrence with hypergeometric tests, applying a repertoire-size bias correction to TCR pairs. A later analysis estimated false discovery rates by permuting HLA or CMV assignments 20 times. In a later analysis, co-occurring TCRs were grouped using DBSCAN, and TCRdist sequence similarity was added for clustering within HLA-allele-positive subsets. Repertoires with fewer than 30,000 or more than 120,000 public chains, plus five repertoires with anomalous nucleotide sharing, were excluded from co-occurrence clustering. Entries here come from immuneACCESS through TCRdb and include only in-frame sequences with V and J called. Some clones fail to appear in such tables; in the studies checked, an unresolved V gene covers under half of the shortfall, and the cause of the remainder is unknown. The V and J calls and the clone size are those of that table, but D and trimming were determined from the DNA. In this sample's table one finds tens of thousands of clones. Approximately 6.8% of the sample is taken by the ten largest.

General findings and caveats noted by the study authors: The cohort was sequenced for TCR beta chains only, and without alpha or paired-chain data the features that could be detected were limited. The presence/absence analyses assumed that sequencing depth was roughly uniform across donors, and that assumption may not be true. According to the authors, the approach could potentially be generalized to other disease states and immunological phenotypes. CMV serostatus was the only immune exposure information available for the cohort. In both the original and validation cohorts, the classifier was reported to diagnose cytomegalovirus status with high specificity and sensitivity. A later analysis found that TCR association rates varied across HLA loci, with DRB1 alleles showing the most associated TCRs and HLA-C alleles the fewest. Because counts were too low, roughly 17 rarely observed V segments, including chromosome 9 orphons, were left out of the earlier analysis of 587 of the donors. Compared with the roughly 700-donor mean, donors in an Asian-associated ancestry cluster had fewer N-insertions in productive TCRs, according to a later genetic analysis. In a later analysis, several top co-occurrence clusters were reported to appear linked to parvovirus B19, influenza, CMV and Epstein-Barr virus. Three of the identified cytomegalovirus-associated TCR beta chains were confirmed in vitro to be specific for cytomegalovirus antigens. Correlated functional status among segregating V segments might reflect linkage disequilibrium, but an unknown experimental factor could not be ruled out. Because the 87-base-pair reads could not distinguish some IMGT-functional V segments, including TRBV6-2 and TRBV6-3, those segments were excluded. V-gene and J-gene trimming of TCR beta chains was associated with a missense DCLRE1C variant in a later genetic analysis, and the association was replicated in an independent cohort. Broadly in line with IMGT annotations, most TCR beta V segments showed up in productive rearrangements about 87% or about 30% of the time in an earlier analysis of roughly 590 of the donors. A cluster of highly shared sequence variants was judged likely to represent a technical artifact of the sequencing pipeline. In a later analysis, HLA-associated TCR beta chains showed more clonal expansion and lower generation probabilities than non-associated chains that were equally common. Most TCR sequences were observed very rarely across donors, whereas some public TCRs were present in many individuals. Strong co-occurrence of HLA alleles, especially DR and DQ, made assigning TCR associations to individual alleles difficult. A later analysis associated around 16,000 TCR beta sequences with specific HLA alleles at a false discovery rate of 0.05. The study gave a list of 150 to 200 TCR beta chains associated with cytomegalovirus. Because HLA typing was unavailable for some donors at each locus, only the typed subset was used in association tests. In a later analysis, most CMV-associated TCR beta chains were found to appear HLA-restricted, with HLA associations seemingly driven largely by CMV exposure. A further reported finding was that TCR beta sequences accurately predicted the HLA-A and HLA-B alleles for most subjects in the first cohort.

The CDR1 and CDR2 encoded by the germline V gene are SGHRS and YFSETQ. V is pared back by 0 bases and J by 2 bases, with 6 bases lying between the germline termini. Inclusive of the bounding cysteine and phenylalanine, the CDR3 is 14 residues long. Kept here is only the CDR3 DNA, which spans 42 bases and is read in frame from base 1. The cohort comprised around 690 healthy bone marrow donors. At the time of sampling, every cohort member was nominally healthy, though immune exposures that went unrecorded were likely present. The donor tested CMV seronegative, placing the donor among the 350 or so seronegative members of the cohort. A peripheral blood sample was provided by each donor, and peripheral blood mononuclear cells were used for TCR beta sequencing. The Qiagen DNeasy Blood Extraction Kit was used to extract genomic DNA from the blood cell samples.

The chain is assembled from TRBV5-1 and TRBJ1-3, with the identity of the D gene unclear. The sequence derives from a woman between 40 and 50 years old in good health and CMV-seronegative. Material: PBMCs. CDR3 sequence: CASSLDGAGNTIYF. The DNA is TGCGCCAGCAGCTTGGACGGGGCTGGAAACACCATATATTTT. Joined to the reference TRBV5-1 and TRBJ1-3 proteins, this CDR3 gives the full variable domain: KAGVTQTPRYLIKTRGQQVTLSCSPISGHRSVSWYQQTPGQGLQFLFEYFSETQRNKGNFPGRFSGRQFSNSRSEMNVSTLELGDSALYLCASSLDGAGNTIYFGEGSWLTVV.